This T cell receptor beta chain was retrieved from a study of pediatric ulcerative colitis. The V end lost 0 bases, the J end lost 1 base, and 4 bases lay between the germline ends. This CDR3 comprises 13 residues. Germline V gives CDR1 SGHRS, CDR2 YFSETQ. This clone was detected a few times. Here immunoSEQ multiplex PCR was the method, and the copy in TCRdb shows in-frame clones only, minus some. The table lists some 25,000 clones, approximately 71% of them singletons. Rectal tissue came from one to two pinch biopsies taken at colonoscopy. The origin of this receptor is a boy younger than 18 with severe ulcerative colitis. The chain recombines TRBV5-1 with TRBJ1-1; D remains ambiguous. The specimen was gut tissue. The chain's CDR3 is CASSLGWNTEAFF. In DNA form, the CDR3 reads TGCGCCAGCAGCTTGGGGTGGAACACTGAAGCTTTCTTT. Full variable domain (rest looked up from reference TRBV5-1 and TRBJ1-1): KAGVTQTPRYLIKTRGQQVTLSCSPISGHRSVSWYQQTPGQGLQFLFEYFSETQRNKGNFPGRFSGRQFSNSRSEMNVSTLELGDSALYLCASSLGWNTEAFFGQGTRLTVV.